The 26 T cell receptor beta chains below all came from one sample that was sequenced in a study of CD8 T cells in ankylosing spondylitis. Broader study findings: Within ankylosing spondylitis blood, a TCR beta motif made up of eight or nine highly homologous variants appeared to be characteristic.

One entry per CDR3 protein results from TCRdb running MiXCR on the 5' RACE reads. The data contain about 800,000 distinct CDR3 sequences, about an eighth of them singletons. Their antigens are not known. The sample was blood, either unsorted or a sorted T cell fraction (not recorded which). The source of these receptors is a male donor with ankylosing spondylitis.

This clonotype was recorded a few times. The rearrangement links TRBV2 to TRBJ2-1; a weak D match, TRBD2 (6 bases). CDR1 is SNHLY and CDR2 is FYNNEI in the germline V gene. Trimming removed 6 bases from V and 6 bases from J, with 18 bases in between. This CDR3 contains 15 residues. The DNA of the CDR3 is TGTGCCAGCAGCGGACGCGTACGGGGAGGCAATGAGCAGTTCTTC. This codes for CASSGRVRGGNEQFF.

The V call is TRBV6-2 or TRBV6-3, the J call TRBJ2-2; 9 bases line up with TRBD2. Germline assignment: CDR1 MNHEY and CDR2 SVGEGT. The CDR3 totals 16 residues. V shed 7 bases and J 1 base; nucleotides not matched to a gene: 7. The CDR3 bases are TGTGCCAGCACCGAAAGGACTAGCGAGAACACCGGGGAGCTGTTTTTT. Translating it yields CASTERTSENTGELFF.

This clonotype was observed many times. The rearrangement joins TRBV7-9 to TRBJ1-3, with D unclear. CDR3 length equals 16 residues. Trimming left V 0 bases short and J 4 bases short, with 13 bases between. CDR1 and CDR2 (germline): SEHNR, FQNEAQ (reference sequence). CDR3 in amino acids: CASSLARGTAGNTIYF. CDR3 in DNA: TGTGCCAGCAGCTTAGCGCGGGGAACTGCCGGAAACACCATATATTTT. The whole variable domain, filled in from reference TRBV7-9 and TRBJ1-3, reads DTGVSQNPRHKITKRGQNVTFRCDPISEHNRLYWYRQTLGQGPEFLTYFQNEAQLEKSRLLSDRFSAERPKGSFSTLEIQRTEQGDSAMYLCASSLARGTAGNTIYFGEGSWLTVV.

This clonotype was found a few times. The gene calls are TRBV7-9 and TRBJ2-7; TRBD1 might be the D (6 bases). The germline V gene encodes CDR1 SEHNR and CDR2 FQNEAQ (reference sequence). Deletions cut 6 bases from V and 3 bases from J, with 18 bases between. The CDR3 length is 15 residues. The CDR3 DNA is TGTGCCAGCAGACCCACAGGGAGCCCTCTCTACGAGCAGTACTTC. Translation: CASRPTGSPLYEQYF.

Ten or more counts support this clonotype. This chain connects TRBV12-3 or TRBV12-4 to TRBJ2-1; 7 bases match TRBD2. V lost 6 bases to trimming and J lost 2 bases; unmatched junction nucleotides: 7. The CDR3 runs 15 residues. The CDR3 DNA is TGTGCCAGCAGCTCCGAGGCGGGAGCCTACAATGAGCAGTTCTTC. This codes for CASSSEAGAYNEQFF.

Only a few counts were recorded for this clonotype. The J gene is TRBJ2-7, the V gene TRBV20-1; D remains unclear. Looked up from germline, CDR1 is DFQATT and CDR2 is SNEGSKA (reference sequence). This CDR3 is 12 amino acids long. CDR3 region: CKLGPNSYEQYF. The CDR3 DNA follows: TGCAAACTCGGGCCCAACTCCTACGAGCAGTACTTC.

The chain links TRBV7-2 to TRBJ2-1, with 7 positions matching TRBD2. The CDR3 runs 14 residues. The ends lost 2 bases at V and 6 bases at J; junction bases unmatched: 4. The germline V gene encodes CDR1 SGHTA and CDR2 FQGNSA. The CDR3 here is CASSLRGEGNEQFF. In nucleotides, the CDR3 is TGTGCCAGCAGCTTACGGGGGGAGGGCAATGAGCAGTTCTTC.

Here the CDR3 reads CASSVTGAVNYGYTF. The CDR3 DNA follows: TGTGCCAGCAGTGTGACAGGGGCGGTTAACTATGGCTACACCTTC. This sequence joins TRBV6-1 and TRBJ1-2; 8 positions match TRBD1. From germline, CDR1 is MNHNS and CDR2 SASEGT. This CDR3 is built from 15 residues. Unmatched junction bases numbered 5, after V lost 4 bases and J lost 1 base.

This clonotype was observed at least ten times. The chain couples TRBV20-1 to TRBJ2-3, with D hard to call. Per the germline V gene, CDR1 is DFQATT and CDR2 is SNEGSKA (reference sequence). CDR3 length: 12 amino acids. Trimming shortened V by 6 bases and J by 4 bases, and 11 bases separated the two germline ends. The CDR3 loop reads CSATLGADTQYF. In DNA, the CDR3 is TGCAGTGCGACACTTGGGGCAGATACGCAGTATTTT.

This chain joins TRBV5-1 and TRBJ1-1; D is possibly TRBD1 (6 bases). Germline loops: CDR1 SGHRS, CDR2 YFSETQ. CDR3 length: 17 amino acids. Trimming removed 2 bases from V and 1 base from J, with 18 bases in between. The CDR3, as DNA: TGCGCCAGCAGCTTCGATGGCAGGGGCATGGGGAACACTGAAGCTTTCTTT. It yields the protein CASSFDGRGMGNTEAFF.

CDR3 loop: CASSRLAGRGKNEQFF. The CDR3 nucleotides read TGCGCCAGCAGCCGGCTAGCGGGAAGGGGGAAGAATGAGCAGTTCTTC. The chain employs TRBV5-1 and TRBJ2-1; TRBD2 agrees at 9 bases. The germline V gene encodes CDR1 SGHRS and CDR2 YFSETQ. The V and J ends lost 4 bases and 7 bases, in that order; junction bases with no gene match: 12. The CDR3 consists of 16 residues.

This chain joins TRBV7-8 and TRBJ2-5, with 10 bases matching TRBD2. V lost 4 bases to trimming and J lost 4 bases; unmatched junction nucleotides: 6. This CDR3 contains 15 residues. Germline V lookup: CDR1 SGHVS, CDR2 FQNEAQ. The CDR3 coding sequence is TGTGCCAGCAGCTCTAGCCGACTAGCGGGAGAGACCCAGTACTTC. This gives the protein CASSSSRLAGETQYF.

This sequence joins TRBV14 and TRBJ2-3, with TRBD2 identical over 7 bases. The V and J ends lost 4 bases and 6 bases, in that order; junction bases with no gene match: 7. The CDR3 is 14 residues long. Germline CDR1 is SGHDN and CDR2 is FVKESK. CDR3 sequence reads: CASSPGTTRDTQYF. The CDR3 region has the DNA TGTGCCAGCAGCCCCGGGACTACCAGGGATACGCAGTATTTT.

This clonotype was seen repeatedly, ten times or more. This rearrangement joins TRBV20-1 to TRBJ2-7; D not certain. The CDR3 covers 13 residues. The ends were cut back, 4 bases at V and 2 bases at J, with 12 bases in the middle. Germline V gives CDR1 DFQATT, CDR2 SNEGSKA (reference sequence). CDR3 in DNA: TGCAGTGCTACTCGCGGCACCACCTACGAGCAGTACTTC. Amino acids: CSATRGTTYEQYF.

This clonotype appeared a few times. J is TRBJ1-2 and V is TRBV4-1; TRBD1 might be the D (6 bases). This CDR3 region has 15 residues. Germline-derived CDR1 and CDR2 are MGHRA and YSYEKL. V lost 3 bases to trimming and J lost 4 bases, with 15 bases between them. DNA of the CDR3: TGCGCCAGCAGCCAGGGACAACCTGGGTCCTATGGCTACACCTTC. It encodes CASSQGQPGSYGYTF.

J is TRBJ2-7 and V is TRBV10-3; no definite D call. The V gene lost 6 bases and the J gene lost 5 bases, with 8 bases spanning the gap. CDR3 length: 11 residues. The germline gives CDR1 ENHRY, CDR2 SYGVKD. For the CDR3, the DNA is TGTGCCATCAGGGTTGGCCACGAGCAGTACTTC. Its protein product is CAIRVGHEQYF.

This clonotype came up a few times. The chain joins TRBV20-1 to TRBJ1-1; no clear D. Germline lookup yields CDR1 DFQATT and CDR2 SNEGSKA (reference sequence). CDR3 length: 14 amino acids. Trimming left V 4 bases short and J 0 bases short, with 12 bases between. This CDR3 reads CSATPVWLNTEAFF. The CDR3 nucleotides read TGCAGTGCTACCCCAGTGTGGCTGAACACTGAAGCTTTCTTT.

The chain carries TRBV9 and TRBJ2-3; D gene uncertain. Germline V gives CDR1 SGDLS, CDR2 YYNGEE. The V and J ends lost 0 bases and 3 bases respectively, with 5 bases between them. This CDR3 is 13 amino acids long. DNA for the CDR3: TGTGCCAGCAGCGTAGATGGGACAGATACGCAGTATTTT. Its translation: CASSVDGTDTQYF.

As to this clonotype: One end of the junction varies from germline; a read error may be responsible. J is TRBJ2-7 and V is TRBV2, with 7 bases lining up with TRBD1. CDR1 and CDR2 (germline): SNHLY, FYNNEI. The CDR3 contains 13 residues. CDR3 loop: CASSEGGAYEQYF. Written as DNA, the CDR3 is TGTGCCAGCAGCGAAGGGGGCGCCTACGAGCAGTACTTC. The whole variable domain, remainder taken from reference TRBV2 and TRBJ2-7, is EPEVTQTPSHQVTQMGQEVILRCVPISNHLYFYWYRQILGQKVEFLVSFYNNEISEKSEIFDDQFSVERPDGSNFTLKIRSTKLEDSAMYFCASSEGGAYEQYFGPGTRLTVT.

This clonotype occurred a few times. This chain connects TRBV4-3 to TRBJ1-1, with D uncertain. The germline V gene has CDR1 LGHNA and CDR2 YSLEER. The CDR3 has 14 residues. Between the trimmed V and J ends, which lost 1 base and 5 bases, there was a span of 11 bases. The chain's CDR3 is CASSQAPGGTEAFF. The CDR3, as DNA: TGCGCCAGCAGCCAAGCCCCCGGAGGAACTGAAGCTTTCTTT.

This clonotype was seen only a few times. DNA of the CDR3: TGTGCCAGCAGCTTGCAAGGACAGGGGGACCACGAGCAGTACTTC. Translated, it gives CASSLQGQGDHEQYF. The V and J genes are TRBV5-6 and TRBJ2-7, with 10 positions matching TRBD1. The CDR3 sequence is 15 residues long. CDR1 and CDR2 (germline): SGHDT, YYEEEE. The ends lost 1 base at V and 5 bases at J; junction bases unmatched: 6.

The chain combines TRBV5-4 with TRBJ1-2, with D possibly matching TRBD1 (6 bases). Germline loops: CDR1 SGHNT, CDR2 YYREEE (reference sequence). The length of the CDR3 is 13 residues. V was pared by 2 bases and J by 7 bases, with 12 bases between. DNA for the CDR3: TGTGCCAGCAGCTTCCGGGGGCGCGGTGGCTACACCTTC. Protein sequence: CASSFRGRGGYTF.

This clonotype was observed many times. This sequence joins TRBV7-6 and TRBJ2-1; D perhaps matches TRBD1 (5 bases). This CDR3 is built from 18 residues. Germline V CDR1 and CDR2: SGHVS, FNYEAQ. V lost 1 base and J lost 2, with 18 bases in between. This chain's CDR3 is CASSLGLGLGVAYNEQFF. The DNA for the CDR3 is TGTGCCAGCAGCTTAGGGCTTGGGCTAGGGGTGGCCTACAATGAGCAGTTCTTC.

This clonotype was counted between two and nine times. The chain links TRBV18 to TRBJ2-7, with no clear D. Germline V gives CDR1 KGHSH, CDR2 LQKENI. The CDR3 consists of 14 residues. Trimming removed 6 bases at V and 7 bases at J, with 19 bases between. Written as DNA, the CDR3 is TGTGCCAGCTCCAGAACGGTAATGAGGCGGGAGCAGTACTTC. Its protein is CASSRTVMRREQYF.

The CDR3 sequence is CATSRYPGTGSYEQYF. The DNA of the CDR3 is TGTGCCACCAGCAGATACCCCGGGACAGGATCCTACGAGCAGTACTTC. The chain combines TRBV15 with TRBJ2-7; 8 bases match TRBD1. With V trimmed by 2 bases and J by 1 base, 7 bases remained unmatched. The CDR3 is 16 residues long. CDR1 is LNHNV and CDR2 is YYDKDF in the germline V gene (reference sequence).

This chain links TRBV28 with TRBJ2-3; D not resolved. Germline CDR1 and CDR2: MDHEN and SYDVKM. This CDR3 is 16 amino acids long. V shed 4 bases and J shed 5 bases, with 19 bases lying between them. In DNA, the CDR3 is TGTGCCAGCAGTTCCTACAGCCGCCCGGTAGGAGATACGCAGTATTTT. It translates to CASSSYSRPVGDTQYF.